These 5 T cell receptor beta chains share one sample of origin, sequenced in a study of shared clonotypes between healthy human individuals (dated by TCRdb to about 2020). The library was generated by the immunoSEQ multiplex PCR assay. Not all clones reach the TCRdb copy of this immuneACCESS table, which keeps in-frame sequences only. Checked studies attribute under half of the gap to unresolved V genes and leave the rest unexplained. A total of over 850,000 clones appear in this sample, approximately 80% of them only once. Roughly 0.61% of the sample comes from the top ten. Input material: memory CD4+ T cells from PBMCs. The intended sense of this specimen's cell subset or site label: CD45RA-negative fraction. These receptors all stem from a man younger than 35 in good health. Some clones in this sample may be carry-over from other donors' samples.

The V and J genes are TRBV19 and TRBJ2-2, with no clear D. The CDR3 length is 15 residues. The V and J ends lost 3 bases and 3 bases respectively, with 11 bases between them. Germline CDR1 and CDR2: LNHDA and SQIVND (reference sequence). CDR3 sequence reads: CASSIFAGDTGELFF. For the CDR3, the DNA is TGTGCCAGTAGTATTTTCGCAGGCGACACCGGGGAGCTGTTTTTT.

The rearrangement links TRBV6-5 to TRBJ2-7; D possibly corresponds to TRBD1 (5 bases). The V gene lost 0 bases and the J gene lost 10 bases, with 19 bases spanning the gap. The germline V gene has CDR1 MNHEY and CDR2 SVGAGI. CDR3 size: 15 residues. The CDR3 DNA reads TGTGCCAGCAGTTACTCGGCAGGCCAGGGAATTCCACAGTACTTC. This gives the protein CASSYSAGQGIPQYF.

The chain employs TRBV30 and TRBJ2-3, with TRBD1 matching 9 bases. The germline gives CDR1 GTSNPN, CDR2 SVGIG (reference sequence). The CDR3 consists of 14 residues. V was pared by 8 bases and J by 2 bases, with 8 bases of the junction left unmatched. CDR3 bases: TGTGCCAAAGGACAGGGGAGACTCACAGATACGCAGTATTTT. Amino acids: CAKGQGRLTDTQYF.

This clone was recorded only once. J is TRBJ2-7 and V is TRBV7-3; perhaps TRBD2 as D (5 bases). CDR1 is SGHTA, CDR2 FQGTGA, per germline. This CDR3 is 13 amino acids long. The V end lost 5 bases, the J end lost 8 bases, and 16 bases lay between the germline ends. Here the CDR3 DNA reads TGTGCCAGCAGCCCAAAAACCGGAGGTCAGCAGTACTTC. As protein: CASSPKTGGQQYF.

The CDR3 sequence is CASSLENGDTEAFF. CDR3 sequence (DNA): TGCGCCAGCAGCTTGGAAAACGGGGACACTGAAGCTTTCTTT. V is TRBV5-1 and J is TRBJ1-1; D unclear. The V and J ends lost 0 bases and 3 bases respectively, with 9 bases between them. CDR1 is SGHRS, CDR2 YFSETQ, per germline. This CDR3 is built from 14 residues.